This TCR beta chain stems from a study of control samples from healthy donors and cancer patients. The CDR3 consists of 16 residues. With 1 base clipped from V and 3 bases from J, the junction kept 5 bases outside the gene matches. Germline CDR1 reads LGHDT; CDR2 reads YNNKEL (reference sequence). Some clones are missing from TCRdb's copy, which holds only in-frame ones; the method was immunoSEQ multiplex PCR. This table holds 130,000 to 150,000 clones, about nine tenths found once. The chain combines TRBV3-1 (or the pseudogene TRBV3-2) with TRBJ2-1; 8 bases fit TRBD2. Sequenced material: blood. The TCR sequence derives from a man younger than 40 in good health. The CDR3 region is CASSQVSGNFYNEQFF. CDR3 DNA sequence: TGTGCCAGCAGCCAAGTTAGCGGGAACTTCTACAATGAGCAGTTCTTC.